This T cell receptor (beta chain) came from a study of regulatory T cells in long-lasting Graves disease. A remark on this clonotype: Since a much larger clone is just one base distant, this may be a read error.

The authors built TCR beta libraries using iRepertoire HTBI primers and Arm-PCR of CDR3 regions. TCRdb used MiXCR to reprocess the multiplex PCR reads, holding one entry per CDR3 protein. The table lists around 480,000 distinct CDR3 sequences, 16% of them singletons. Regarding time point: newly diagnosed GD, antithyroid drugs for less than 3 months. Construction of the TCR library relied on RNA isolated from PBMCs. The same data also went into a second study, on T cells in Graves' hyperthyroidism and ophthalmopathy. In that study: Participants, patients aged 18 to 65, had newly diagnosed hyperthyroidism with a duration under 2 months. HTBI primers were the set used in a first-round RT-PCR of the TCR CDR3.

The sequence was obtained from a man aged 40-49 years with Graves disease. Sequences were derived from peripheral blood mononuclear cells (PBMCs), sampled at new diagnosis, from a patient treated with antithyroid drugs.

The chain's CDR3 is CASSAGTSGIYEQFF. CDR3 sequence (DNA): TGTGCCAGCAGCGCCGGGACTAGCGGGATATATGAGCAGTTCTTC. This chain connects TRBV11-2 to TRBJ2-1; 13 positions match TRBD2. The junction had 6 bases not matched to a gene; V was cut back by 5 bases and J by 8 bases. This CDR3 contains 15 residues. From germline, CDR1 is SGHAT and CDR2 FQNNGV.